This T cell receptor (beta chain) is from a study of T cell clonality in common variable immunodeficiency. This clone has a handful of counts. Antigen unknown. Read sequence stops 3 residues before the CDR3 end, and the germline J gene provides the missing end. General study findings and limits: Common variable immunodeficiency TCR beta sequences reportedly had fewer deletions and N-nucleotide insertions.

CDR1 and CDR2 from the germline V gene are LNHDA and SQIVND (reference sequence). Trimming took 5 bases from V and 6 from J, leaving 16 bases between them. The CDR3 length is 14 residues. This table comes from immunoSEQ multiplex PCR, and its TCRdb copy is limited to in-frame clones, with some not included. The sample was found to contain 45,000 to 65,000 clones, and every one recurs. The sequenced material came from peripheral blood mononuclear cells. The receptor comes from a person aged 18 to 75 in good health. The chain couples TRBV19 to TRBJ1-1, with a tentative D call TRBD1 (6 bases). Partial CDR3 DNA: TGTGCCAGTAGTTTGCAGGGGAGGCTCCCTGAA. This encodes CASSLQGRLPE. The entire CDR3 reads CASSLQGRLPEAFF.